These T cell receptor beta chains were read from a single sample in a study of blood T cells in healthy people across ages. TCRdb re-called the 5' RACE reads with MiXCR, one entry per CDR3 protein. The sample holds about 780,000 distinct CDR3 sequences, around half seen once. The specimen was blood. Every receptor here comes from a man of 80 years or more in good health. Each CDR3 is given with its conserved first and last residue. Each record gives: clone size, V gene, J gene, D gene, CDR3 protein, CDR3 DNA. The D gene is left open where the match is weak. Clone size is given for some rows only: seen once, a few or many times, or a class if the clone is expanded.

clone_size: once; v_call: TRBV5-1; j_call: TRBJ2-5; d_call: .; cdr3_aa: CASSLGVCQETQYF; cdr3_nt: TGCGCCAGCAGTCTAGGGGTCTGCCAAGAGACCCAGTACTTC
clone_size: .; v_call: TRBV12-3/TRBV12-4; j_call: TRBJ2-6; d_call: .; cdr3_aa: CASRTSGGANVLTF; cdr3_nt: TGTGCCAGCAGGACTTCCGGAGGGGCCAACGTCCTGACTTTC
clone_size: few; v_call: TRBV5-1; j_call: TRBJ2-1; d_call: .; cdr3_aa: CASSFEGRVNEQFF; cdr3_nt: TGCGCCAGCAGCTTTGAGGGAAGGGTCAATGAGCAGTTCTTC
clone_size: .; v_call: TRBV20-1; j_call: TRBJ2-1; d_call: .; cdr3_aa: CSAFRQGGDYNEQFF; cdr3_nt: TGCAGTGCTTTCCGGCAGGGGGGAGACTACAATGAGCAGTTCTTC
clone_size: few; v_call: TRBV6-6; j_call: TRBJ1-2; d_call: .; cdr3_aa: CASSDDSSYGYTF; cdr3_nt: TGTGCCAGCAGTGACGACAGTTCCTATGGCTACACCTTC
clone_size: .; v_call: TRBV11-2; j_call: TRBJ1-2; d_call: .; cdr3_aa: CASSLNRRGLGGYTF; cdr3_nt: TGTGCCAGCAGCTTAAATCGACGGGGCTTGGGGGGCTACACCTTC
clone_size: .; v_call: TRBV20-1; j_call: TRBJ2-7; d_call: TRBD1; cdr3_aa: CSAKPPGQGFNEQYF; cdr3_nt: TGCAGTGCTAAACCTCCGGGACAGGGTTTCAACGAGCAGTACTTC
clone_size: .; v_call: TRBV7-9; j_call: TRBJ2-7; d_call: TRBD1; cdr3_aa: CASSLDLGDRTYEQYF; cdr3_nt: TGTGCCAGCAGCTTAGATCTTGGGGACAGAACCTACGAGCAGTACTTC
clone_size: many; v_call: TRBV10-2; j_call: TRBJ2-7; d_call: TRBD2; cdr3_aa: CASRSGSSYEQYF; cdr3_nt: TGTGCCAGCAGGAGCGGGAGCTCCTACGAGCAGTACTTC
clone_size: .; v_call: TRBV4-2; j_call: TRBJ2-7; d_call: .; cdr3_aa: CASSQVGDIYSYNEQYF; cdr3_nt: TGTGCCAGCAGCCAAGTTGGAGATATATACTCCTACAATGAGCAGTACTTC
clone_size: few; v_call: TRBV20-1; j_call: TRBJ2-3; d_call: .; cdr3_aa: CSATPFILDTQYF; cdr3_nt: TGCAGTGCGACTCCGTTTATTCTAGATACGCAGTATTTT
clone_size: .; v_call: TRBV4-3; j_call: TRBJ2-5; d_call: .; cdr3_aa: CASSQDPGLRETQYF; cdr3_nt: TGCGCCAGCAGCCAAGACCCAGGGTTGAGAGAGACCCAGTACTTC
clone_size: once; v_call: TRBV9; j_call: TRBJ2-4; d_call: TRBD1; cdr3_aa: CASSPEGGTGPRRGFEQYF; cdr3_nt: TGTGCCAGCAGCCCAGAGGGAGGGACAGGGCCCCGCAGGGGTTTTGAGCAGTACTTC
clone_size: .; v_call: TRBV29-1; j_call: TRBJ2-7; d_call: TRBD2; cdr3_aa: CSVQKLAGGSEQYF; cdr3_nt: TGCAGCGTTCAAAAACTAGCGGGAGGGAGCGAGCAGTACTTC
clone_size: few; v_call: TRBV5-1; j_call: TRBJ2-3; d_call: .; cdr3_aa: CASSLGYRTDTQYF; cdr3_nt: TGCGCCAGCAGCTTGGGGTACCGCACAGATACGCAGTATTTT
clone_size: .; v_call: TRBV4-1; j_call: TRBJ1-1; d_call: TRBD1; cdr3_aa: CASSQGSTGTEAFF; cdr3_nt: TGCGCCAGCAGCCAAGGCTCGACAGGGACTGAAGCTTTCTTT
clone_size: once; v_call: TRBV10-3; j_call: TRBJ2-7; d_call: TRBD2; cdr3_aa: CAISESISGMGSEQYF; cdr3_nt: TGTGCCATCAGTGAGTCAATTAGCGGGATGGGATCCGAGCAGTACTTC
clone_size: .; v_call: TRBV4-3; j_call: TRBJ1-1; d_call: TRBD1; cdr3_aa: CASSHSGQGGEAFF; cdr3_nt: TGCGCCAGCAGCCACTCCGGACAGGGCGGCGAAGCTTTCTTT
clone_size: .; v_call: TRBV6-6; j_call: TRBJ2-3; d_call: TRBD2; cdr3_aa: CASSYAGGRSDTQYF; cdr3_nt: TGTGCCAGCAGTTACGCGGGAGGGCGGTCAGATACGCAGTATTTT
clone_size: .; v_call: TRBV10-3; j_call: TRBJ1-2; d_call: .; cdr3_aa: CAILGQTDSYGYTF; cdr3_nt: TGTGCCATCCTGGGGCAGACCGACTCCTATGGCTACACCTTC
clone_size: few; v_call: TRBV2; j_call: TRBJ2-5; d_call: TRBD1; cdr3_aa: CATRTGYNQETQYF; cdr3_nt: TGTGCCACCCGGACAGGCTATAACCAAGAGACCCAGTACTTC
clone_size: few; v_call: TRBV15; j_call: TRBJ2-1; d_call: .; cdr3_aa: CATSPPEDNEQFF; cdr3_nt: TGTGCCACCAGCCCACCTGAGGACAATGAGCAGTTCTTC
clone_size: .; v_call: TRBV20-1; j_call: TRBJ2-3; d_call: TRBD2; cdr3_aa: CSAPGETGGPTDTQYF; cdr3_nt: TGCAGTGCTCCCGGCGAAACGGGAGGGCCCACAGATACGCAGTATTTT
clone_size: .; v_call: TRBV7-2; j_call: TRBJ1-5; d_call: .; cdr3_aa: CASSLEQGLNQPQHF; cdr3_nt: TGTGCCAGCAGCTTAGAACAGGGTCTCAATCAGCCCCAGCATTTT
clone_size: few; v_call: TRBV12-3/TRBV12-4; j_call: TRBJ2-7; d_call: TRBD2; cdr3_aa: CASSLKGGRAYEQYF; cdr3_nt: TGTGCCAGCAGTTTAAAGGGCGGGAGGGCCTACGAGCAGTACTTC
clone_size: few; v_call: TRBV3-1; j_call: TRBJ2-6; d_call: .; cdr3_aa: CASSQPGQGGSGANVLTF; cdr3_nt: TGTGCCAGCAGCCAACCGGGCCAAGGGGGATCTGGGGCCAACGTCCTGACTTTC
clone_size: few; v_call: TRBV5-5; j_call: TRBJ2-1; d_call: TRBD2; cdr3_aa: CASSMGLAGGSSYNEQFF; cdr3_nt: TGTGCCAGCAGCATGGGACTAGCGGGAGGATCGTCCTACAATGAGCAGTTCTTC
clone_size: .; v_call: TRBV18; j_call: TRBJ1-6; d_call: .; cdr3_aa: CASSPQGGNSPLHF; cdr3_nt: TGTGCCAGCTCACCACAGGGAGGCAATTCACCCCTCCACTTT